What follows describes a single T cell receptor (beta chain). No cognate antigen has been identified for it. Per-nucleotide qualities are absent, and no much larger clonotype sits a single base away. The data are from a study of T cells in Graves' hyperthyroidism and ophthalmopathy (dated by TCRdb to the late 2010s). For the study in its entirety: Peripheral blood samples were taken at the time of initial diagnosis, prior to any treatment. To identify TCR V-J signatures that set the groups apart, the researchers used a discovery cohort of more than 95 patients, made up of under 45 with Graves' ophthalmopathy and some 60 with stable Graves' hyperthyroidism. An independent validation cohort of about 20 hyperthyroidism patients and about 16 patients who later progressed to ophthalmopathy tested prospective prediction of ophthalmopathy. For training and testing, the roughly 93 patients in the discovery cohort were randomly divided in a 7:3 ratio. The study also compared thyroid tissue and blood T-cell repertoires from about six Graves' hyperthyroidism patients. After blood sampling, hyperthyroidism patients were treated with methimazole at a starting dose of 30 mg daily, and ophthalmopathy patients were treated with high-dose intravenous methylprednisolone. TCR Vbeta CDR3 sequencing of 120 to 150 peripheral blood samples (around 45 ophthalmopathy, around 80 hyperthyroidism and around 17 progressor patients) is reported in the paper. The paper as a whole reports these results and caveats: In validation, the model predicted progression to ophthalmopathy a median of 6.5 months before onset, with about 71% sensitivity and roughly 73% specificity. No statistical method was used to fix the sample size in advance, and group allocation was not hidden from the investigators. Most expanded thyroid clonotypes (frequency above 0.001) were also detected in blood, suggesting blood repertoires may reflect thyroid immune responses. A model built on a 13 V-J signature distinguished ophthalmopathy from stable hyperthyroidism, reaching 87.88% sensitivity and 81.08% specificity in cross-validation and 80%/75% in testing.

Ophthalmopathy patients had moderately to severely active disease, Clinical Activity Score of at least 3, NOSPECS grade of at least 4, and duration under 3 months. Any patient with an uncontrolled infection, another autoimmune disease, pregnancy or lactation was excluded. Clinical symptoms, serum thyroxine and TRAb, thyroid ultrasound, and orbital computed tomography formed the basis for the diagnoses. PBMCs were separated from 10 ml of fresh peripheral blood using Ficoll-Paque density gradient centrifugation. Total RNA was extracted with Trizol reagent, and quality was checked on an Agilent 2100 Bioanalyzer. CDR1 SGDLS and CDR2 YYNGEE were looked up in the germline V gene. The junction shows trimming of 3 bases on V and 5 bases on J, and the gene matches do not reach 12 bases of it. The CDR3 holds 17 amino acids from the cysteine to the phenylalanine. Just CDR3 DNA is preserved here, 51 bases in frame from base 1.

The TCR beta CDR3 regions were amplified from the RNA transcripts. A first-round RT-PCR of the TCR CDR3 used the HTBI primer set with the Qiagen OneStep RT-PCR kit. Libraries were constructed in a second round of multiplex PCR, after which size selection and purification were performed. Paired-end sequencing of the libraries was performed with 100 bp reads on an Illumina HiSeq2000. The source study handled its data this way. SOAPnuke was used to process the raw data, with reads discarded if the reads contained adapters or uncalled bases, had a mean Phred below 15, or lacked an exact constant-primer or identifier match. High-quality paired reads were merged with COPE v1.2.5, and unique nucleotide sequences were defined as clonotypes. Clonotypes were aligned to IMGT TRBV, TRBD and TRBJ reference segments using MiTCR v1.1. The analysis was restricted to V-J combinations with a frequency above 0.0001, which together covered approximately 99% of the repertoires. The TCS score was defined as F50 (clonal expansion) divided by E x V (chaos), with BLOSUM62-based TCRdist calculated between CDR3 peptides within each V-J. Welch's t-statistics and random forest reduced around 510 V-J features to roughly 13, which were used in a naive Bayes classifier (R e1071). TCRdb cleaned the public reads at Q25 with fastp, built clones with MiXCR and kept in-frame beta chains. Each entry merges the rows of one CDR3 protein and shows their most common DNA and genes. The V and J calls here are based on TCRdb, not the publication. Recorded for this sample are some 300,000 distinct CDR3 sequences; roughly 19% of them occurred a single time. The ten most abundant clones make up about 40% of the sample.

This sequence uses TRBV9 and TRBJ2-5; the junction holds 11 bases that match TRBD2. The origin of this receptor is a man in his forties or fifties with Graves' ophthalmopathy. Sequenced input: blood. The CDR3 here reads CASSAKGVAGGVETQYF. The DNA is TGTGCCAGCAGCGCAAAGGGAGTAGCGGGAGGGGTGGAGACCCAGTACTTC.